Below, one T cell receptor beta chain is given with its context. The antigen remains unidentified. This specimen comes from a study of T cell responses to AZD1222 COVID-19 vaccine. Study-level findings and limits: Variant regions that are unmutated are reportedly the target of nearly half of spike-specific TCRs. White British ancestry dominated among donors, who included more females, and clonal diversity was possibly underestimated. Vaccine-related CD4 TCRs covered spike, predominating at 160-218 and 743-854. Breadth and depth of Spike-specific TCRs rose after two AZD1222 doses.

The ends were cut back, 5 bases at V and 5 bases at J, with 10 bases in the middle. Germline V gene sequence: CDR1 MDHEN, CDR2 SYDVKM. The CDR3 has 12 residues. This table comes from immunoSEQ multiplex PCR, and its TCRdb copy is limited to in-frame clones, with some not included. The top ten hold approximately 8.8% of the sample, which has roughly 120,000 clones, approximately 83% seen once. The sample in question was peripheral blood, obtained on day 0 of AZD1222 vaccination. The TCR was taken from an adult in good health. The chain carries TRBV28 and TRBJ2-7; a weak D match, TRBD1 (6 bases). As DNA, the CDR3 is TGTGCCAGCAGTGCTCAGGGGAACGAGCAGTACTTC. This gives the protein CASSAQGNEQYF.